This record covers a single TCR beta chain. The data were obtained in a study of CD8 T cells in Susac syndrome. With random hexamers, roughly 0.45 to 1 ug RNA was reverse transcribed. By means of immunoSEQ multiplex PCR, TCR beta CDR3 spanning 54 Vbeta and 13 Jbeta underwent amplification. TCRdb re-called the immunoSEQ multiplex PCR reads through MiXCR, storing one row per CDR3 protein. Among roughly 150,000 distinct CDR3 sequences, about 90% were seen once, and the ten largest hold roughly 0.08%. J was trimmed by 1 base and V by 2 bases; bases with no gene match: 1. The CDR3 has 14 residues. Germline CDR1 reads MNHEY; CDR2 reads SVGAGI.

The chain carries TRBV6-5 and TRBJ1-1, with TRBD1 identical over 7 bases. Sequencing was performed on CD4+ T cells from PBMCs. The TCR sequence derives from a human donor in good health. CDR3 DNA sequence: TGTGCCAGCAGTTACGACAGGGCGAACACTGAAGCTTTCTTT. This sequence encodes CASSYDRANTEAFF.